The clone carrying this T cell receptor (beta chain) was seen only once. The source of the sample is a study of blood T cell repertoires in COVID-19. The CDR3 loop spans 17 amino acids. The V and J ends lost 2 bases and 0 bases respectively, with 15 bases between them. Germline values: CDR1 SGHRS, CDR2 YFSETQ. Under the authors' procedure: The authors estimated nucleated cell counts from reference gene primer amplification. Clones were read by immunoSEQ multiplex PCR, and TCRdb kept only the in-frame ones, dropping some. The DNA was the basis for D and trimming; V, J and clone size are from that table. Here the sample spans 130,000 to 150,000 clones, about four fifths being singletons.

The J gene is TRBJ2-1, the V gene TRBV5-1, with a possible D match to TRBD1 (5 bases). Sequenced: peripheral blood. The receptor's source is a human donor in a cohort sampled during active COVID-19. Here the CDR3 reads CASSLDGQGSSYNEQFF. In nucleotides, the CDR3 is TGCGCCAGCAGCTTAGACGGGCAGGGATCCTCCTACAATGAGCAGTTCTTC.